One sample yielded the 23 T cell receptor beta chains listed below, sequenced in a study of ipilimumab plus nivolumab after autologous stem cell transplantation. Data came from immunoSEQ multiplex PCR; TCRdb stores just in-frame clones and leaves some out. The sample yields roughly 20,000 clones, around 80% seen once. Sequencing used PBMCs, obtained in a trial of ipilimumab plus nivolumab as post-transplant consolidation. Receptors were obtained from a male donor with diffuse large B-cell lymphoma.

This chain uses TRBV6-6 with TRBJ1-2; 11 bases align to TRBD1. The CDR3 contains 14 residues. Germline V gene lookup returns CDR1 MNHNY and CDR2 SVGAGI (reference sequence). With V trimmed by 5 bases and J by 7 bases, 6 bases remained unmatched. The CDR3 loop reads CASSTAGQGGGYTF. CDR3 bases: TGTGCCAGCAGTACCGCGGGACAGGGGGGTGGCTACACCTTC.

The V call is TRBV11-1, the J call TRBJ2-5; 9 bases match TRBD1. This CDR3 spans 14 amino acids. V lost 8 bases and J lost 6; bases outside the gene matches: 10. Germline CDR1 reads SGHAT; CDR2 reads FQDESV (reference sequence). The CDR3 nucleotides read TGTGCCAGCGGGGCCGGGACAGGGATAAAGACCCAGTACTTC. Its translation: CASGAGTGIKTQYF.

This clone is medium-sized within its sample. The chain couples TRBV2 to TRBJ2-7, with 7 bases fitting TRBD1. Germline lookup yields CDR1 SNHLY and CDR2 FYNNEI. This CDR3 is 14 amino acids long. Trimming removed 3 bases from V and 5 bases from J; junction bases left unmatched: 7. DNA for the CDR3: TGTGCCAGCAGTGATGGGTGGGACAGTAACGAGCAGTACTTC. Translating gives CASSDGWDSNEQYF.

The CDR3 DNA sequence: TGTGCCAGCAGCTTGGGGGGGACAATGAACACTGAAGCTTTCTTT. It translates to CASSLGGTMNTEAFF. The V gene is TRBV5-4, the J gene TRBJ1-1, with D possibly TRBD1 on 6 matching bases. Germline V CDR1 and CDR2: SGHNT, YYREEE (reference sequence). The CDR3 runs 15 residues. V lost 0 bases and J 0 bases, leaving 9 bases between the germline ends. The entire variable domain, with the rest obtained from reference TRBV5-4 and TRBJ1-1, is as follows: ETGVTQSPTHLIKTRGQQVTLRCSSQSGHNTVSWYQQALGQGPQFIFQYYREEENGRGNFPPRFSGLQFPNYSSELNVNALELDDSALYLCASSLGGTMNTEAFFGQGTRLTVV.

This clone occurred once. The chain couples TRBV30 to TRBJ1-2; possible D gene TRBD1, 5 bases. The germline V gene encodes CDR1 GTSNPN and CDR2 SVGIG (reference sequence). The CDR3 covers 14 residues. Trimming removed 5 bases at V and 4 bases at J, with 17 bases between. The CDR3 sequence: CAWEKTDRFYGYTF. CDR3 bases: TGTGCCTGGGAGAAGACAGATAGATTCTATGGCTACACCTTC.

This clone was observed a few times. The chain links TRBV6-5 to TRBJ2-7; a possible D gene is TRBD2 (6 bases). The CDR3 length is 12 residues. V gave up 5 bases and J gave up 11 bases, with 16 bases separating them. Germline V gene data show CDR1 as MNHEY and CDR2 as SVGAGI. DNA for the CDR3: TGTGCCAGCAGTCTCCCCGCGGGGTCTGAGTACTTC. Translation gives CASSLPAGSEYF.

This chain uses TRBV9 with TRBJ1-3; D uncertain. CDR1 and CDR2 (germline): SGDLS, YYNGEE. Trimming left V 0 bases short and J 0 bases short, with 7 bases between. The CDR3 length is 15 residues. The CDR3 loop reads CASSVGSYSGNTIYF. The CDR3, as DNA: TGTGCCAGCAGCGTAGGCAGTTACTCTGGAAACACCATATATTTT. The full variable domain, in which reference TRBV9 and TRBJ1-3 provide the parts outside the CDR3, is DSGVTQTPKHLITATGQRVTLRCSPRSGDLSVYWYQQSLDQGLQFLIQYYNGEERAKGNILERFSAQQFPDLHSELNLSSLELGDSALYFCASSVGSYSGNTIYFGEGSWLTVV.

The chain recombines TRBV19 with TRBJ2-2; 7 bases line up with TRBD1. Unmatched junction bases numbered 10, after V lost 4 bases and J lost 2 bases. The CDR3 contains 17 residues. Germline CDR1 and CDR2: LNHDA and SQIVND (reference sequence). DNA of the CDR3: TGTGCCAGTAGTAGAGAGACAGGGTCTCGAAACACCGGGGAGCTGTTTTTT. Translating gives CASSRETGSRNTGELFF.

The chain couples TRBV7-2 to TRBJ2-7; the D call may be TRBD1 or TRBD2 (5 bases each). V was trimmed by 5 bases and J by 0 bases, leaving 17 bases between them. The CDR3 sequence is 16 residues long. The germline gives CDR1 SGHTA, CDR2 FQGNSA. The CDR3 loop is CASSAPPGRRSYEQYF. The CDR3 DNA reads as TGTGCCAGCAGCGCACCACCGGGACGGCGCTCCTACGAGCAGTACTTC.

V and J are TRBV2 and TRBJ2-1; 9 bases map to TRBD1. V lost 0 bases, J lost 8 bases, and 5 bases stayed unmatched. Germline lookup yields CDR1 SNHLY and CDR2 FYNNEI. CDR3 length equals 15 residues. CDR3 sequence (DNA): TGTGCCAGCAGTGAAGCCCGGACAGGGGCTTATGAGCAGTTCTTC. As protein: CASSEARTGAYEQFF.

The chain uses TRBV6-5 and TRBJ2-5; tentative D call: TRBD1 (6 bases). CDR3 length: 14 residues. Germline CDR1 and CDR2: MNHEY and SVGAGI. Trimming pared 2 bases from V and 7 bases from J, leaving 14 bases between. This CDR3 reads CASSYASRGGTQYF. CDR3 sequence (DNA): TGTGCCAGCAGTTACGCTAGTAGAGGGGGGACCCAGTACTTC.

The chain has TRBV5-6 and TRBJ1-2, with 7 bases matching TRBD1. The CDR3 consists of 14 residues. Germline V gene data show CDR1 as SGHDT and CDR2 as YYEEEE. Losses at the gene ends were 6 bases for V and 7 bases for J; bases not matched to a gene: 12. The CDR3 region has the DNA TGTGCCAGCAACCTACGGACAGGCCGCTTTGGCTACACCTTC. Its protein product is CASNLRTGRFGYTF.

The chain employs TRBV30 and TRBJ2-2; 8 bases agree with TRBD1. CDR1 is GTSNPN, CDR2 SVGIG, per germline (reference sequence). V dropped 6 bases and J dropped 6; count of bases not matched to a gene: 12. CDR3 length: 15 amino acids. The CDR3 loop is CACRTRDRRPGELFF. The CDR3 nucleotides are TGTGCCTGCAGAACCCGGGACAGGAGGCCCGGGGAGCTGTTTTTT.

This clone occurred a few times. This sequence joins TRBV5-6 and TRBJ1-2, with D possibly TRBD1 on 6 matching bases. CDR3 length equals 17 residues. V gave up 2 bases and J gave up 2 bases, with 19 bases separating them. Germline V gene lookup returns CDR1 SGHDT and CDR2 YYEEEE. This CDR3 is CASSLLAVGGRNYGYTF. The DNA of the CDR3 is TGTGCCAGCAGCTTATTGGCCGTTGGGGGCCGGAACTATGGCTACACCTTC.

J is TRBJ1-1 and V is TRBV7-3; no reliable D call. CDR1 and CDR2 (germline): SGHTA, FQGTGA. V was trimmed by 3 bases and J by 7 bases, leaving 9 bases between them. There are 12 residues in the CDR3. CDR3 loop: CASSLPGFEAFF. The CDR3, as DNA: TGTGCCAGCAGCTTGCCCGGGTTTGAAGCTTTCTTT.

The chain employs TRBV7-3 and TRBJ1-1; the D gene is possibly TRBD1 (5 bases). Germline V gene lookup returns CDR1 SGHTA and CDR2 FQGTGA. The V and J ends lost 4 bases and 7 bases respectively, with 19 bases between them. The CDR3 is 15 residues long. The CDR3 DNA sequence: TGTGCCAGCAGCTCCAGCGGGACGGCGGGGGATGAAGCTTTCTTT. Translated, it gives CASSSSGTAGDEAFF.

As for this clone: Other DNA variants within this sample encode the same CDR3. The chain combines TRBV19 with TRBJ2-3, with D perhaps TRBD1 (5 bases). V lost 0 bases and J 1 base, leaving 5 bases between the germline ends. Germline V gene lookup returns CDR1 LNHDA and CDR2 SQIVND (reference sequence). This CDR3 comprises 14 residues. The CDR3 nucleotides are TGTGCCAGTAGTATAGAAGGGGGCACAGATACGCAGTATTTT. It encodes CASSIEGGTDTQYF.

The chain employs TRBV19 and TRBJ2-5; D not certain. V lost 7 bases and J 5 bases, leaving 17 bases between the germline ends. The CDR3 is 14 amino acids. CDR1 is LNHDA, CDR2 SQIVND, per germline (reference sequence). CDR3 sequence (DNA): TGTGCCAGTACCCCCGGTGGAAAATGGGAGACCCAGTACTTC. Translated, it gives CASTPGGKWETQYF.

The J gene is TRBJ1-6, the V gene TRBV11-2; unclear D gene. This CDR3 contains 15 residues. CDR1 is SGHAT and CDR2 is FQNNGV in the germline V gene. With 1 base removed from V and 6 bases from J, the gap between germline ends came to 10 bases. CDR3 amino acids: CASSLGVPSNSPLHF. The CDR3 coding sequence is TGTGCCAGCAGCTTAGGGGTTCCCAGTAATTCACCCCTCCACTTT. Full variable domain (outside the CDR3, taken from reference TRBV11-2 and TRBJ1-6): EAGVAQSPRYKIIEKRQSVAFWCNPISGHATLYWYQQILGQGPKLLIQFQNNGVVDDSQLPKDRFSAERLKGVDSTLKIQPAKLEDSAVYLCASSLGVPSNSPLHFGNGTRLTVT.

V and J are TRBV18 and TRBJ2-1; D unresolved. Germline loops: CDR1 KGHSH, CDR2 LQKENI. This CDR3 comprises 14 residues. The V end lost 0 bases, the J end lost 9 bases, and 12 bases lay between the germline ends. CDR3 loop: CASSPPILGVEQFF. CDR3 in DNA: TGTGCCAGCTCACCACCAATCTTAGGTGTTGAGCAGTTCTTC.

The V gene is TRBV10-3, the J gene TRBJ2-5; no clear D. The CDR3 has 12 amino acids. V shed 0 bases and J shed 5 bases, with 4 bases lying between them. Germline CDR1 is ENHRY and CDR2 is SYGVKD. The CDR3 reads CAISESEETQYF. In DNA, the CDR3 is TGTGCCATCAGTGAGTCGGAGGAGACCCAGTACTTC.

Notes on this clone: One junction end does not reproduce the germline sequence, and a read error may be involved. The V call is TRBV7-8, the J call TRBJ1-5, with 8 nucleotides matching TRBD1. The germline V gene encodes CDR1 SGHVS and CDR2 FQNEAQ. This CDR3 has 16 amino acids. Here the CDR3 DNA reads TGTGCCAGCAACTTACAGGGGGGGAGGGGGAACCAGCCCCAGCATTTT. It specifies CASNLQGGRGNQPQHF.

On this clone itself: Within the sample, other DNA sequences also encode this same CDR3. CDR3 region: CASSSQGAGEQFF. The CDR3 DNA reads as TGTGCCAGCAGCTCGCAGGGGGCTGGTGAGCAGTTCTTC. The chain employs TRBV11-3 and TRBJ2-1; TRBD1 matches at 8 bases. The trim removed 4 bases at V and 9 bases at J, leaving 5 bases unmatched. This CDR3 contains 13 residues. In germline, CDR1 is SGHNT, CDR2 YENEEA.